This T cell receptor (beta chain) comes out of a study of identical twins (dated by TCRdb to between 2015 and 2016). The study in broad terms: TCR alpha and beta repertoires from monozygotic twins, unrelated adults of various ages and cord blood were deep-sequenced to test whether fetal clonotypes persist. To rule out contamination, the twin experiments were replicated at different times with different library preparation protocols. The full study reports these points: Compared with coincidental sharing between unrelated individuals, an excess of low generation-probability sequences was observed among out-of-frame TCR alpha sequences shared between twins. Fewer insertions were carried by abundant cord blood beta clonotypes, a similar but weaker trend appeared in young adult naive repertoires, and no such trend appeared in memory repertoires. In monozygotic twins, recombination models systematically underestimated out-of-frame TCR alpha sharing, but the models matched the sharing seen between unrelated individuals. The excess sharing between twins in beta out-of-frame sequences was weaker because fewer shared sequences reduced the signal-to-noise ratio. Because the same donors could not be followed over many years, conclusions were based on cross-sectional statistical analysis. Invariant T cells such as MAIT and iNKT could partly confound zero-insertion analyses, although diverse VJ usage argued against such confounding for most clonotypes.

From V the trimming removes 3 bases and from J it removes 7 bases, while the gene matches leave 11 bases of the junction unaccounted for. Looking up the germline V gene yields CDR1 MNHNS and CDR2 SASEGT. The CDR3 holds 15 amino acids from the cysteine to the valine. Only the CDR3 region is kept as DNA, spanning 45 bases read in frame from base 1. All donors were healthy Caucasians. The twin cohort consisted of three pairs of female monozygotic twins, all aged roughly 18 to 29 years. Miltenyi CD45RO+ enrichment and human naive T-cell isolation kits were used to isolate memory (CD45RO+) and naive T cells from PBMC. The library was generated by 5' RACE. The sample was run on an Illumina HiSeq 2000. A universal primer binding site was added through template switching, and the final cDNA carried a unique molecular identifier so that TCR cDNA molecules could be counted accurately. Specific primers in the conserved constant-segment region were used to synthesize first-strand cDNA for TCR alpha and beta chains. To control for contamination, every cDNA library carried two barcodes: a SMART-Mk sample barcode plus Illumina barcodes. TruSeq adapter sequences and Illumina sample barcodes were added in two successive PCR steps. The TCR alpha and beta cDNA libraries were sequenced on the Illumina HiSeq platform using custom primers. The paper's processing steps were these. MiGEC processed the raw reads to extract unique molecular identifiers, while MiXCR was used to determine the CDR3 positions. For each individual, recombination models were inferred using an EM algorithm with the repgenHMM and IGoR tools. Shared clonotypes were analyzed with the tcR package in R, and sharing was normalized by the product of cloneset sizes. To study raw recombination without the effects of thymic and clonal selection, out-of-frame nonproductive sequences were analyzed. TCRdb passed the public sequencing reads through fastp at Q25 and MiXCR, retaining productive beta sequences. Under each unique CDR3 protein, matching rows form one entry showing the most common genes and DNA. TCRdb's processing, not the authors' own work, is the source of the V and J calls. In all, the sample holds about 280,000 distinct CDR3 sequences, and under 9% of those were seen once. The ten top clones hold roughly 2% of the sample.

About this clonotype itself: Its binding antigen is unknown. The record has no base qualities; no much larger clone is one base away.

These same records also appear under a second study, on yellow fever vaccine responses in identical twins. The second study reports: According to the authors, the vaccine-induced T cell response in identical twins seemed to be partly convergent and partly specific to each individual. Focusing on identical twins, the study followed the T cell clones that responded to the vaccine, and did so with precision.

The receptor was derived from a woman younger than 35 in good health. Input material: memory (CD45RO+) T cells sorted from blood. The cell subset or site label, read with the paper, signifies: CD45RO+ enriched T cells. The chain couples TRBV6-1 to TRBJ2-7, with 8 central nucleotides matching TRBD2. The CDR3 sequence is CASSDLTGGPGEQYV. The nucleotide sequence reads as follows: TGTGCCAGCAGTGATTTGACGGGGGGGCCTGGAGAGCAGTACGTC.